The 21 T cell receptor beta chains below were found in one sample sequenced in a study of cytomegalovirus exposure and HLA in healthy donors. Primers included in the PCR were 60 Vbeta and 13 Jbeta primers. Sequencing used immunoSEQ multiplex PCR; TCRdb keeps in-frame clones, though not all of them. The table shows some 150,000 clones, with about 80% occurring only once. Material: PBMCs. These receptors were obtained from a man aged 18 to 29 in good health and CMV-seronegative.

The genes are TRBV7-8 and TRBJ2-7, with 8 bases identical to TRBD1. The J segment lost 2 bases and the V segment lost 5 bases, leaving 5 bases of the junction unmatched. Germline-derived CDR1 and CDR2 are SGHVS and FQNEAQ. The CDR3 covers 14 residues. The CDR3 DNA reads TGTGCCAGCAGCACTCGGACAGGGACCTACGAGCAGTACTTC. This sequence encodes CASSTRTGTYEQYF.

The genes are TRBV6-1 and TRBJ2-1, with 13 bases lining up with TRBD2. The germline CDR1 and CDR2 sequences are MNHNS and SASEGT. The CDR3 is made up of 14 amino acids. V shed 10 bases and J 7 bases; nucleotides not matched to a gene: 7. CDR3 loop: CATQWTSGSNEQFF. CDR3 nucleotide sequence: TGTGCCACCCAATGGACTAGCGGGAGTAATGAGCAGTTCTTC.

V is TRBV25-1 and J is TRBJ1-2; TRBD1 matches 12 bases. CDR3 length: 16 residues. Per the germline V gene, CDR1 is MGHDK and CDR2 is SYGVNS. J was trimmed by 6 bases and V by 8 bases; bases with no gene match: 13. The CDR3 nucleotides read TGTGCCAGCGGAGAATATCCGGGACAGGGGGCAAATGGCTACACCTTC. This codes for CASGEYPGQGANGYTF.

The rearrangement links TRBV10-3 to TRBJ2-7; 7 nucleotides line up with TRBD1. CDR1 and CDR2 from the germline V gene are ENHRY and SYGVKD. The trim removed 4 bases at V and 3 bases at J, leaving 6 bases unmatched. The CDR3 is 14 residues long. Here the CDR3 reads CAISGAGGIYEQYF. In DNA form, the CDR3 reads TGTGCCATCAGTGGGGCAGGGGGAATCTACGAGCAGTACTTC.

This sequence joins TRBV28 and TRBJ1-4, with 11 bases matching TRBD1. CDR3 size: 16 residues. Losses at the gene ends were 3 bases for V and 5 bases for J; bases not matched to a gene: 5. Per the germline V gene, CDR1 is MDHEN and CDR2 is SYDVKM. The CDR3 bases are TGTGCCAGCAGTTTGGGACAGGGGGTGTTAAATGAAAAACTGTTTTTT. It encodes CASSLGQGVLNEKLFF.

The chain is built from TRBV7-8 and TRBJ2-1; tentative D call: TRBD2 (6 bases). Trimming cost V 5 bases and J 8 bases, with 16 bases left between them. CDR1 SGHVS and CDR2 FQNEAQ come from the germline V gene. The CDR3 loop spans 14 amino acids. The CDR3: CASSPWGGGDEQFF. The CDR3 DNA is TGTGCCAGCAGCCCTTGGGGAGGCGGGGATGAGCAGTTCTTC.

This rearrangement joins TRBV4-1 to TRBJ1-2; 7 bases match TRBD1. CDR3 size: 17 residues. With V trimmed by 0 bases and J by 8 bases, 15 bases remained unmatched. Germline CDR1 is MGHRA and CDR2 is YSYEKL. CDR3 sequence (DNA): TGCGCCAGCAGCCAAGATGGGACAGTCTCTATAGGGGGCGGCTACACCTTC. Translation: CASSQDGTVSIGGGYTF.

This chain uses TRBV7-7 with TRBJ2-3; TRBD2 matches 11 bases. This CDR3 contains 16 residues. Trimming removed 3 bases from V and 0 bases from J; junction bases left unmatched: 2. Germline CDR1 SSHAT, CDR2 FNYEAQ (reference sequence). For the CDR3, the DNA is TGTGCCAGCAGCTTGGGACTAGCGGACAGCACAGATACGCAGTATTTT. Amino acid sequence: CASSLGLADSTDTQYF.

V is TRBV6-5 and J is TRBJ2-5; perhaps TRBD1 as D (6 bases). Trimming removed 2 bases at V and 5 bases at J, with 12 bases between. CDR1 is MNHEY, CDR2 SVGAGI, per germline. The CDR3 is 14 residues long. The DNA of the CDR3 is TGTGCCAGCAGTTACGATCCTAGGGGGGAGACCCAGTACTTC. The encoded protein is CASSYDPRGETQYF.

The chain uses TRBV20-1 and TRBJ2-7, with a weak D call TRBD1 (6 bases). CDR3 size: 11 residues. V was shortened by 3 bases and J by 6 bases, with 9 bases between the two germline ends. Per germline, CDR1 DFQATT and CDR2 SNEGSKA (reference sequence). The CDR3 region has the DNA TGCAGTGCTAGTTACAGGGCCGAGCAGTACTTC. Translating gives CSASYRAEQYF.

The chain joins TRBV5-4 to TRBJ1-3; 7 bases are shared with TRBD1. Germline V lookup: CDR1 SGHNT, CDR2 YYREEE (reference sequence). With V trimmed by 2 bases and J by 5 bases, 10 bases remained unmatched. The CDR3 runs to 16 residues. CDR3 residues: CASSFQTGTARNTIYF. CDR3 coding DNA: TGTGCCAGCAGCTTCCAAACCGGGACAGCGAGAAACACCATATATTTT.

This sequence joins TRBV5-6 and TRBJ1-5; D not certain. The CDR3 is 12 residues long. Germline CDR1 reads SGHDT; CDR2 reads YYEEEE. With 4 bases removed from V and 4 bases from J, the gap between germline ends came to 6 bases. The CDR3 protein is CASSRVNQPQHF. The CDR3 DNA follows: TGTGCCAGCAGCCGTGTTAATCAGCCCCAGCATTTT.

For the CDR3, the DNA is TGTGCCAGCAGTTACTCTGGGGGGACCTATGGCTACACCTTC. Translating gives CASSYSGGTYGYTF. The chain couples TRBV6-5 to TRBJ1-2, with D tentatively TRBD1 (5 bases). Trimming took 0 bases from V and 4 from J, leaving 9 bases between them. Germline V lookup: CDR1 MNHEY, CDR2 SVGAGI. This CDR3 contains 14 residues.

The rearrangement uses TRBV27 and TRBJ2-7; weak D call: TRBD1 (5 bases). This CDR3 is built from 14 residues. Germline V gene sequence: CDR1 MNHEY, CDR2 SMNVEV (reference sequence). V was shortened by 6 bases and J by 3 bases, with 15 bases between the two germline ends. CDR3: CASSLQGQGYEQYF. CDR3 nucleotide sequence: TGTGCCAGCAGCCTCCAGGGTCAAGGCTACGAGCAGTACTTC.

The CDR3: CASSRGEGQPQHF. The DNA for the CDR3 is TGTGCCAGCAGCCGTGGAGAAGGTCAGCCCCAGCATTTT. The chain couples TRBV11-3 to TRBJ1-5; D is uncertain. The CDR3 has 13 residues. V was clipped by 5 bases and J by 6 bases, with 11 bases between them. The germline gives CDR1 SGHNT, CDR2 YENEEA.

The chain carries TRBV6-5 and TRBJ2-5; 15 nucleotides align to TRBD2. Germline-derived CDR1 and CDR2 are MNHEY and SVGAGI. J lost 5 bases, V lost 0 bases, and 1 base had no gene match. CDR3 length: 16 amino acids. The CDR3 DNA sequence: TGTGCCAGCAGTTACTCCGGACTAGCGGGGGGGGAGACCCAGTACTTC. Protein sequence: CASSYSGLAGGETQYF.

The chain links TRBV7-8 to TRBJ1-5, with TRBD1 identical over 8 bases. With 1 base clipped from V and 9 bases from J, the junction kept 2 bases outside the gene matches. The CDR3 sequence is 13 residues long. Germline CDR1 SGHVS, CDR2 FQNEAQ. The CDR3 sequence: CASSLGQGLPQHF. The CDR3 DNA is TGTGCCAGCAGCTTAGGACAGGGGTTGCCCCAGCATTTT.

V is TRBV15 and J is TRBJ1-3; a possible D gene is TRBD1 (5 bases). This CDR3 contains 16 residues. V gave up 0 bases and J gave up 0 bases, with 9 bases separating them. Per the germline V gene, CDR1 is LNHNV and CDR2 is YYDKDF (reference sequence). The DNA of the CDR3 is TGTGCCACCAGCAGAGACCGACAGACCTCTGGAAACACCATATATTTT. Its protein product is CATSRDRQTSGNTIYF.

The chain uses TRBV4-1 and TRBJ1-4; 7 nucleotides align to TRBD1. This CDR3 comprises 19 residues. Germline trimming cut 5 bases from V and 0 bases from J; bases unmatched to any gene: 15. Germline values: CDR1 MGHRA, CDR2 YSYEKL. CDR3 DNA sequence: TGCGCCAGCAGCTCCCGGGGACAGACCTCAACTGCAACTAATGAAAAACTGTTTTTT. Protein sequence: CASSSRGQTSTATNEKLFF.

V is TRBV11-2 and J is TRBJ1-2; 8 bases are a match to TRBD1. This CDR3 has 13 amino acids. Germline CDR1 SGHAT, CDR2 FQNNGV. The trim removed 3 bases at V and 4 bases at J, leaving 1 base unmatched. The CDR3 coding sequence is TGTGCCAGCAGCTTCGGACAGGGCTATGGCTACACCTTC. This encodes CASSFGQGYGYTF.

This clone was seen only a few times. The chain recombines TRBV6-1 with TRBJ1-4; D call uncertain. Trimming cost V 6 bases and J 0 bases, with 8 bases left between them. CDR1 and CDR2 from the germline V gene are MNHNS and SASEGT. The CDR3 contains 14 residues. The CDR3 here is CASRAQATNEKLFF. DNA for the CDR3: TGTGCCAGCAGGGCCCAAGCAACTAATGAAAAACTGTTTTTT.